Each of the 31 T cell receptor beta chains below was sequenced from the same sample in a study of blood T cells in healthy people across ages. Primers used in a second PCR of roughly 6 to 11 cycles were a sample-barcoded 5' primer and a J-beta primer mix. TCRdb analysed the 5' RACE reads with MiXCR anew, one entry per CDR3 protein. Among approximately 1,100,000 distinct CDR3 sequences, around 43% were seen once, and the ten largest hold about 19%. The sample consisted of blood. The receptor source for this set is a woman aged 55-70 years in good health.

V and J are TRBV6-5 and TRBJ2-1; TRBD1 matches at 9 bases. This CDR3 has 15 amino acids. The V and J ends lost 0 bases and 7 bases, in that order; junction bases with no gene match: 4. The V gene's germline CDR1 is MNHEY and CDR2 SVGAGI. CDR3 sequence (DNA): TGTGCCAGCAGTTACTCAACGGGACAGGGTAATGAGCAGTTCTTC. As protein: CASSYSTGQGNEQFF.

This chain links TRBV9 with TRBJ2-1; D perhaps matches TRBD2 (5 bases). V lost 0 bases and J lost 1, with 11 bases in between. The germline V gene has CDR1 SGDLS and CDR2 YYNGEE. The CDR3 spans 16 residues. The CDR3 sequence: CASSVGGLVSYNEQFF. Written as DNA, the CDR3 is TGTGCCAGCAGCGTAGGAGGGTTGGTTTCCTACAATGAGCAGTTCTTC.

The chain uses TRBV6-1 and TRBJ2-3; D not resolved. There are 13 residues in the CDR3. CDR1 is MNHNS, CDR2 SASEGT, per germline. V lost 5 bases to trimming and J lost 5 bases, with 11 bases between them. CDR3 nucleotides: TGTGCCAGCAGTCCGCCGACGCGAGATACGCAGTATTTT. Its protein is CASSPPTRDTQYF.

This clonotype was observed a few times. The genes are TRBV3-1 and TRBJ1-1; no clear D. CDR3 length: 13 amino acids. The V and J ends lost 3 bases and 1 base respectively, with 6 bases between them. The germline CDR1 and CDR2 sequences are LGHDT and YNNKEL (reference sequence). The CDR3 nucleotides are TGTGCCAGCAGCCAGATTAAGAACACTGAAGCTTTCTTT. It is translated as CASSQIKNTEAFF. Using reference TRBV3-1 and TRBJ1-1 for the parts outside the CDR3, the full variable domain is DTAVSQTPKYLVTQMGNDKSIKCEQNLGHDTMYWYKQDSKKFLKIMFSYNNKELIINETVPNRFSPKSPDKAHLNLHINSLELGDSAVYFCASSQIKNTEAFFGQGTRLTVV.

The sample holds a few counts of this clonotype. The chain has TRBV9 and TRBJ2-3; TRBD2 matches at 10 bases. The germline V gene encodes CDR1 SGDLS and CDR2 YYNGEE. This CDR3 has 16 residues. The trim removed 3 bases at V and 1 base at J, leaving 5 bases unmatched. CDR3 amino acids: CASSATSGRGTDTQYF. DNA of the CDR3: TGTGCCAGCAGCGCCACAAGCGGGAGGGGCACAGATACGCAGTATTTT.

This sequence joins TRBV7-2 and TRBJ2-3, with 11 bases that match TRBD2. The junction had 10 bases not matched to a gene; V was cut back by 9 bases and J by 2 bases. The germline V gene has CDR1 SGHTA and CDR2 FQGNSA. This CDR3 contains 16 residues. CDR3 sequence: CASSLGTSGLTDTQYF. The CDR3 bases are TGTGCCAGTAGCCTAGGGACTAGCGGACTCACAGATACGCAGTATTTT. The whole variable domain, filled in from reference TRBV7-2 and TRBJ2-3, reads GAGVSQSPSNKVTEKGKDVELRCDPISGHTALYWYRQSLGQGLEFLIYFQGNSAPDKSGLPSDRFSAERTGGSVSTLTIQRTQQEDSAVYLCASSLGTSGLTDTQYFGPGTRLTVL.

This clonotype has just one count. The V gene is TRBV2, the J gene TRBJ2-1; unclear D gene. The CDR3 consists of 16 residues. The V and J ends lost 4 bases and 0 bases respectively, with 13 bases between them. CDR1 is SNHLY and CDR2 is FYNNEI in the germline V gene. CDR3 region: CASSVGWYSSYNEQFF. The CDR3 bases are TGTGCCAGCAGTGTCGGGTGGTATAGCTCCTACAATGAGCAGTTCTTC. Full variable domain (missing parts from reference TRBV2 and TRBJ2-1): EPEVTQTPSHQVTQMGQEVILRCVPISNHLYFYWYRQILGQKVEFLVSFYNNEISEKSEIFDDQFSVERPDGSNFTLKIRSTKLEDSAMYFCASSVGWYSSYNEQFFGPGTRLTVL.

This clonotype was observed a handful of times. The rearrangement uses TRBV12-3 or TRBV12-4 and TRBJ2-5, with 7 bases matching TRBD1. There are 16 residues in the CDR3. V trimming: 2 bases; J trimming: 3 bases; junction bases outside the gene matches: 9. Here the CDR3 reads CASSLLTGTEKETQYF. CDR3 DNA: TGTGCCAGCAGTTTACTAACCGGGACAGAGAAAGAGACCCAGTACTTC.

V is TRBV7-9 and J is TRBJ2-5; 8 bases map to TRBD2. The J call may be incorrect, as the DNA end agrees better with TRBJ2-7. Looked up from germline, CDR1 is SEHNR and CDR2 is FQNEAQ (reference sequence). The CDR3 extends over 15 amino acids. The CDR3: CASSPTSGVGYEQYF. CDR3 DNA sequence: TGTGCCAGCAGCCCCACTAGCGGAGTGGGTTACGAGCAGTACTTC.

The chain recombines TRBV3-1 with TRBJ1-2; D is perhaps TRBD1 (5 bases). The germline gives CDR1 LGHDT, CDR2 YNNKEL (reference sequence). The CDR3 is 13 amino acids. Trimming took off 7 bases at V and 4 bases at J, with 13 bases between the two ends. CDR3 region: CASNQRGGYGYTF. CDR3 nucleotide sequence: TGTGCCAGCAACCAGCGGGGCGGCTATGGCTACACCTTC.

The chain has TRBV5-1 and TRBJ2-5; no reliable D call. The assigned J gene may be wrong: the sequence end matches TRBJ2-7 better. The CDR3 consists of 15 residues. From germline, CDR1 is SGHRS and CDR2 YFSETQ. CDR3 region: CASSLAPMGAYEQYF. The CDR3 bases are TGCGCCAGCAGCTTGGCCCCGATGGGCGCCTACGAGCAGTACTTC.

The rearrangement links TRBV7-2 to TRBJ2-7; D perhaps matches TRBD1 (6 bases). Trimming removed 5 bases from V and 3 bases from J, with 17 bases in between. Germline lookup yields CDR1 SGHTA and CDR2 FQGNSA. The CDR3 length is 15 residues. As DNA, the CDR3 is TGTGCCAGCAGCCTCGGGAAAGGGGGAGTCTACGAGCAGTACTTC. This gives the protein CASSLGKGGVYEQYF.

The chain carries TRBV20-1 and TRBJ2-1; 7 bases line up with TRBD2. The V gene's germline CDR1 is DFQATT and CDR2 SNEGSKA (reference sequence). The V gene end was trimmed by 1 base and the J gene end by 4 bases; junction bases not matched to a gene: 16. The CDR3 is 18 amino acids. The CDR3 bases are TGCAGTGCTAGAGGCCCACCTATGACTAGCAGCCGGTACAATGAGCAGTTCTTC. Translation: CSARGPPMTSSRYNEQFF.

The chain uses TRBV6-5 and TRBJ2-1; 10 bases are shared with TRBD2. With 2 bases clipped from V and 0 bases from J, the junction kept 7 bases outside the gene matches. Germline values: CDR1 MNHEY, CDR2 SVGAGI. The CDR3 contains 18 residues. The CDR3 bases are TGTGCCAGCAGTTACGGACTAGCGGTTACGAGCTCCTACAATGAGCAGTTCTTC. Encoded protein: CASSYGLAVTSSYNEQFF.

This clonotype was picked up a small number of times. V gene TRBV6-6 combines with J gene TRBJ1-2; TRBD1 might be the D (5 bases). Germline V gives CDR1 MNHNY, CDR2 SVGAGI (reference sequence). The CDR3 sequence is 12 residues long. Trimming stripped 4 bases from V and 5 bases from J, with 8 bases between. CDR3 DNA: TGTGCCAGCAGTTGGCCAGGGTATGGCTACACCTTC. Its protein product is CASSWPGYGYTF.

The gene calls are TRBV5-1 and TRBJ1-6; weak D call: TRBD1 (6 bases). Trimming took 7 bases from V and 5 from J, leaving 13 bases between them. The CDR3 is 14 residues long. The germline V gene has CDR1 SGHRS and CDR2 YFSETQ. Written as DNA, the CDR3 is TGCGCCAGCCCGGACAGTTGGGATAATTCACCCCTCCACTTT. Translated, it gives CASPDSWDNSPLHF.

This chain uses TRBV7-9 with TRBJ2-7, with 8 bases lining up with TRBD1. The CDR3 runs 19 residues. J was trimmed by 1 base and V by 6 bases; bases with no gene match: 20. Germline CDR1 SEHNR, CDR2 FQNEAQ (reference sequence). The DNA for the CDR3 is TGTGCCAGCAGTCCCCCCTGGGCAGGGGGCGCGTCTATGTCCTACGAGCAGTACTTC. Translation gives CASSPPWAGGASMSYEQYF. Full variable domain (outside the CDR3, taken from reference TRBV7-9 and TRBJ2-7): DTGVSQNPRHKITKRGQNVTFRCDPISEHNRLYWYRQTLGQGPEFLTYFQNEAQLEKSRLLSDRFSAERPKGSFSTLEIQRTEQGDSAMYLCASSPPWAGGASMSYEQYFGPGTRLTVT.

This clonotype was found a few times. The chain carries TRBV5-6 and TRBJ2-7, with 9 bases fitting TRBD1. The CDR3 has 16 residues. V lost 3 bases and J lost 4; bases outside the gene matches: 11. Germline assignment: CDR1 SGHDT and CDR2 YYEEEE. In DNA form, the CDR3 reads TGTGCCAGCAGCTGGGAAGGACAGGGGACTTTGTACGAGCAGTACTTC. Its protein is CASSWEGQGTLYEQYF.

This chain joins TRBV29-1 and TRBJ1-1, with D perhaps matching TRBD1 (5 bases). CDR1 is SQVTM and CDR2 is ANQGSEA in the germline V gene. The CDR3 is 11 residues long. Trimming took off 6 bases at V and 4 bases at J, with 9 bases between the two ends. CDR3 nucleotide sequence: TGCAGCGTAAGGGGACCCACTGAAGCTTTCTTT. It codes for CSVRGPTEAFF.

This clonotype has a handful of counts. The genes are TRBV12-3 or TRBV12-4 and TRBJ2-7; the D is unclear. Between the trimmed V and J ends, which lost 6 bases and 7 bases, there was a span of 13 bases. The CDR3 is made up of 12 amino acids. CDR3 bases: TGTGCCAGCAGCTACGGGCTCGGGGAGCAGTACTTC. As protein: CASSYGLGEQYF.

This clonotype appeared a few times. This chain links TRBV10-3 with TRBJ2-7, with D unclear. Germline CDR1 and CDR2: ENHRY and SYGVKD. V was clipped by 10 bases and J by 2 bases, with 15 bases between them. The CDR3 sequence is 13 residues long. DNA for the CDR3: TGTGCCACACAGCCGGCGACAACCTACGAGCAGTACTTC. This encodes CATQPATTYEQYF.

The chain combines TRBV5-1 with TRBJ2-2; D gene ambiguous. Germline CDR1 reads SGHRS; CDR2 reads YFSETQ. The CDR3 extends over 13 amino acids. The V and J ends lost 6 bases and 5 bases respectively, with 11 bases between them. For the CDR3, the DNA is TGCGCCAGCACCAGTTCAGGAACCGGGGAGCTGTTTTTT. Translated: CASTSSGTGELFF.

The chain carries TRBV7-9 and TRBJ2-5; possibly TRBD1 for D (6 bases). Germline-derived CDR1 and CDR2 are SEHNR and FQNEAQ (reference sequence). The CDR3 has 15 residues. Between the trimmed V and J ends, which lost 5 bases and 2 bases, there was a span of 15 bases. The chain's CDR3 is CASSPAFRGQETQYF. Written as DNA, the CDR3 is TGTGCCAGCAGCCCCGCCTTTAGGGGGCAAGAGACCCAGTACTTC. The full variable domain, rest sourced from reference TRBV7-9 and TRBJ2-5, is DTGVSQNPRHKITKRGQNVTFRCDPISEHNRLYWYRQTLGQGPEFLTYFQNEAQLEKSRLLSDRFSAERPKGSFSTLEIQRTEQGDSAMYLCASSPAFRGQETQYFGPGTRLLVL.

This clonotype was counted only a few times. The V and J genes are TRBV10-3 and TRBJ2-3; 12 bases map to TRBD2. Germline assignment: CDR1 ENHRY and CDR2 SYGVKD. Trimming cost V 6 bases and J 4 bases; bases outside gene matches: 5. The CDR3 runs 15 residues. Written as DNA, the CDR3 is TGTGCCATCAGGAATCTAGCGGGAGGGCCAGATACGCAGTATTTT. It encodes CAIRNLAGGPDTQYF.

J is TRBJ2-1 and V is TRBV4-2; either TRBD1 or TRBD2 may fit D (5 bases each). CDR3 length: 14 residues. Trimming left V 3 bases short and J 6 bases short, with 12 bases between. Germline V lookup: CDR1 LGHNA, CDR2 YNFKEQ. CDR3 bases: TGTGCCAGCAGCCATTCCGGGACGGGCAATGAGCAGTTCTTC. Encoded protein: CASSHSGTGNEQFF.

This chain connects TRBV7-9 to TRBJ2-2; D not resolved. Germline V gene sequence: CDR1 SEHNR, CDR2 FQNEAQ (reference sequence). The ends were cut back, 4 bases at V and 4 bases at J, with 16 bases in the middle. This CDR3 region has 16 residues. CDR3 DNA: TGTGCCAGCAGCTACAAGGGTAGCTTGGGCACCGGGGAGCTGTTTTTT. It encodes CASSYKGSLGTGELFF.

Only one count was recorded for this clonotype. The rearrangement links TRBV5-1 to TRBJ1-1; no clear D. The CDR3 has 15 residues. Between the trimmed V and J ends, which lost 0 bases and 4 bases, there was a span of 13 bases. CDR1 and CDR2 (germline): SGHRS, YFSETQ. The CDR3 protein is CASSLEGQSGTEAFF. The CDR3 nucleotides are TGCGCCAGCAGCTTGGAGGGCCAGTCGGGCACTGAAGCTTTCTTT. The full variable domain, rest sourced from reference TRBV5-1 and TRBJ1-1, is KAGVTQTPRYLIKTRGQQVTLSCSPISGHRSVSWYQQTPGQGLQFLFEYFSETQRNKGNFPGRFSGRQFSNSRSEMNVSTLELGDSALYLCASSLEGQSGTEAFFGQGTRLTVV.

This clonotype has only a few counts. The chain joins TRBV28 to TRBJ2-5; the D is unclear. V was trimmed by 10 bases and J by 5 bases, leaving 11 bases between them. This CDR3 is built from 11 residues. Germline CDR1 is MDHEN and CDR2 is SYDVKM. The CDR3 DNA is TGTGCCACCACGGGTGTTGAGACCCAGTACTTC. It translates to CATTGVETQYF.

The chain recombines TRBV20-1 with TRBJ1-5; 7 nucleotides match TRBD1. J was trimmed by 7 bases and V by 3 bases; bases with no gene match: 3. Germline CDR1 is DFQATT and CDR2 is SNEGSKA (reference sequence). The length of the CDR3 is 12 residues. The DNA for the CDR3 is TGCAGTGCTAGTCAGGGGGAGCAGCCCCAGCATTTT. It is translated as CSASQGEQPQHF.

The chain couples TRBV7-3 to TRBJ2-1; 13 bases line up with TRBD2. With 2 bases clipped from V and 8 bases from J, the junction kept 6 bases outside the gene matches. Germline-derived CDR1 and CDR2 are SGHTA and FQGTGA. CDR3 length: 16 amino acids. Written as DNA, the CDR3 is TGTGCCAGCAGCTTATTAGGGACTAGCGGGATCCATGAGCAGTTCTTC. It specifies CASSLLGTSGIHEQFF.

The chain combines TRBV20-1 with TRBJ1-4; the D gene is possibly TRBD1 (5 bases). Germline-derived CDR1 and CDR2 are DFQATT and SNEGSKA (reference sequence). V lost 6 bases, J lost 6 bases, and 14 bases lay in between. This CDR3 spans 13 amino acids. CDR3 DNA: TGCAGTGCCCCGGGGCCGAGGGATGAAAAACTGTTTTTT. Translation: CSAPGPRDEKLFF.